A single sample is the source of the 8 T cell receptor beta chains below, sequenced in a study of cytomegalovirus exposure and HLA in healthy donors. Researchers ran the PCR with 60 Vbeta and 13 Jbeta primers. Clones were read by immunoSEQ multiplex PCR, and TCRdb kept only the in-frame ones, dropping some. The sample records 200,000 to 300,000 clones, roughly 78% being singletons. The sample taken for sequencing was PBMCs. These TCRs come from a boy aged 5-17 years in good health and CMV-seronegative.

CDR3 amino acids: CASSLAGGSSYEQYF. CDR3 nucleotides: TGCGCCAGCAGCTTGGCAGGGGGGAGCTCCTACGAGCAGTACTTC. The chain has TRBV5-1 and TRBJ2-7; perhaps TRBD1 as D (7 bases). Germline V gene lookup returns CDR1 SGHRS and CDR2 YFSETQ. V was clipped by 0 bases and J by 0 bases, with 10 bases between them. The CDR3 length is 15 residues.

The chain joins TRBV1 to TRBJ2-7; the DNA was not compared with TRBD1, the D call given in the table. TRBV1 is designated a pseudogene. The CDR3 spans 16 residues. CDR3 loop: CTSSPGAGQGSYEQYF. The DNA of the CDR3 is TGCACCAGCAGCCCCGGTGCGGGACAGGGATCCTACGAGCAGTACTTC.

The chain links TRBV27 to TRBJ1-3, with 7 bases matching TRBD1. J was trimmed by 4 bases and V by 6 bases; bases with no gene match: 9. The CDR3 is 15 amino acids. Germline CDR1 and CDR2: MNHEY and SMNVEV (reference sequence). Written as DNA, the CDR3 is TGTGCCAGCAGGCCAAACAGGGGACAAGGAAACACCATATATTTT. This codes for CASRPNRGQGNTIYF.

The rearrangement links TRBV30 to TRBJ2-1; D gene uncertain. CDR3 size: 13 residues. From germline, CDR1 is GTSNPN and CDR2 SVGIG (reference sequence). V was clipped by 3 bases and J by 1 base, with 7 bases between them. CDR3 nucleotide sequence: TGTGCCTGGAGCTTAGTTTCCTACAATGAGCAGTTCTTC. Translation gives CAWSLVSYNEQFF.

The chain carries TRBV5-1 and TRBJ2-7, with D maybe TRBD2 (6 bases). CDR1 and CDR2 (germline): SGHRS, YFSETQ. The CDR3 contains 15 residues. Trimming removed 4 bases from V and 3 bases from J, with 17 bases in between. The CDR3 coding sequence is TGCGCCAGCAGCCTGGGACTCCAGGAGGACTACGAGCAGTACTTC. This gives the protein CASSLGLQEDYEQYF.

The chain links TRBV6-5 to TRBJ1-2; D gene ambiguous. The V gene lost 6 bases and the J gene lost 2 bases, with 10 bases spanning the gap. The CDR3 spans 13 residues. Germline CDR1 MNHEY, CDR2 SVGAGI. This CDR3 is CASSDNLNYGYTF. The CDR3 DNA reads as TGTGCCAGCAGCGACAACCTGAACTATGGCTACACCTTC.

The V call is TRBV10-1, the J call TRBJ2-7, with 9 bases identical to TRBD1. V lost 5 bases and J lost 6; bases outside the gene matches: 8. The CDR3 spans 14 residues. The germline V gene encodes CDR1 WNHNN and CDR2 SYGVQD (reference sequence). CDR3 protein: CASSYLGTGSEQYF. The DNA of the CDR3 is TGCGCCAGCAGTTACCTTGGGACAGGGTCCGAGCAGTACTTC.

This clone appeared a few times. DNA for the CDR3: TGTGCCAGCAGCCAAGCTTCAGGGAACGAGCAGTACTTC. This translates into CASSQASGNEQYF. This sequence joins TRBV4-2 and TRBJ2-7; D is possibly TRBD1 (5 bases). Trimming stripped 1 base from V and 5 bases from J, with 9 bases between. The CDR3 length is 13 residues. Germline CDR1 and CDR2: LGHNA and YNFKEQ.